This T cell receptor beta chain was recorded in a study of breast tumors, draining lymph nodes, adjacent tissues. General study points: Compared with lymph nodes, tumors were less diverse; compared with nontumor tissue, more.

This clonotype was counted many times. Its antigen is unidentified. TCRdb independently ran MiXCR on the multiplex PCR reads; one entry per CDR3 protein. The profile shows under 150,000 distinct CDR3 sequences, about 20% of them singletons. Breast cancer patients provided tissue from their axillary draining lymph nodes. V shed 3 bases and J shed 4 bases, with 18 bases lying between them. Per germline, CDR1 SGDLS and CDR2 YYNGEE. This CDR3 is built from 16 residues. The chain couples TRBV9 to TRBJ2-3; tentative D call: TRBD1 (5 bases). The origin of this receptor is a female donor with breast cancer. Some clones in this sample may be carry-over from other donors' samples. Specimen: axillary lymph node tissue. CDR3 DNA: TGTGCCAGCAGCGAAACCCCACAGGTTTTGGCAGATACGCAGTATTTT. Translation gives CASSETPQVLADTQYF.